This T cell receptor (beta chain) was sequenced during a study of T cells expressing NK-cell markers. Overall study: TCR beta repertoires came from sorted CD3+CD56+NKG2C+, CD3+CD56+NKG2C- and CD3+CD56-NKG2C+ T cells.

TCRdb reworked the 5' RACE reads into one entry per CDR3 protein, no DNA. The table lists 140,000 to 150,000 distinct CDR3 sequences, with around 12% in the top ten. Findings and caveats of the study: Whether the expanded NKG2C+ T cell clones recognized HCMV remained unclear.

Of note for this clonotype: Antigen: not known.

Germline loops: CDR1 PRHDT, CDR2 FYEKMQ (reference sequence). This CDR3 has 14 amino acids. Sequencing was done on a sample of blood T cells: a sorted CD56 or NKG2C T cell subset, CD4+ or CD8+ T cells, or bulk PBMC T cells (not recorded which). This TCR was recovered from a man between 18 and 29 years old in good health. This sequence joins TRBV13 and TRBJ2-5; absent DNA, TCRdb's TRBD1 call cannot be checked. The CDR3 here is CASSLRTGQETQYF.